Shown below are 25 T cell receptor beta chains from a single sample sequenced in a study of control samples from healthy donors and cancer patients. Only in-frame clones appear in the TCRdb table, and some are missing; sequencing was by immunoSEQ multiplex PCR. The sample gives fewer than 200,000 clones, 88% of which show up once; over 4% is in the top ten. Sequences were obtained from blood. These receptors all come from a woman between 25 and 40 years old in good health.

This clone has just a few counts. This chain links TRBV2 with TRBJ1-1; D is undetermined. The CDR3 runs to 13 residues. Trimming stripped 8 bases from V and 1 base from J, with 11 bases between. CDR1 is SNHLY and CDR2 is FYNNEI in the germline V gene. DNA for the CDR3: TGTGCCAGCCAAGGTCAGGAGAACACTGAAGCTTTCTTT. Encoded protein: CASQGQENTEAFF.

This sequence joins TRBV27 and TRBJ1-3, with no clear D. The CDR3 loop spans 11 amino acids. V was shortened by 4 bases and J by 2 bases, with 0 bases between the two germline ends. Germline CDR1 reads MNHEY; CDR2 reads SMNVEV (reference sequence). CDR3 DNA: TGTGCCAGCAGTTCTGGAAACACCATATATTTT. Its translation is CASSSGNTIYF.

The CDR3 here is CASSVGTGHGYTF. The CDR3 region has the DNA TGTGCCAGCAGCGTAGGGACAGGGCATGGCTACACCTTC. The chain links TRBV9 to TRBJ1-2; the match to TRBD1 covers 8 bases. Germline values: CDR1 SGDLS, CDR2 YYNGEE. With 0 bases clipped from V and 6 bases from J, the junction kept 1 base outside the gene matches. This CDR3 has 13 amino acids.

The chain links TRBV23-1 to TRBJ2-5; weak D call: TRBD1 (6 bases). TRBV23-1 is an ORF; its function is uncertain. Trimming pared 0 bases from V and 4 bases from J, leaving 21 bases between. This CDR3 region has 18 residues. The CDR3 coding sequence is TGCGCCAGCAGTCAATCAGTCAGGGGCCCTTCTTCCCCAGAGACCCAGTACTTC. As protein: CASSQSVRGPSSPETQYF.

The chain joins TRBV3-1 (or the pseudogene TRBV3-2) to TRBJ1-4; tentative D call: TRBD1 (5 bases). Per germline, CDR1 LGHDT and CDR2 YNNKEL (reference sequence). The ends were cut back, 0 bases at V and 7 bases at J, with 21 bases in the middle. The CDR3 covers 18 residues. The chain's CDR3 is CASSQDRRKGGGSEKLFF. The CDR3 nucleotides read TGTGCCAGCAGCCAAGATCGAAGAAAGGGCGGGGGAAGTGAAAAACTGTTTTTT.

This clone was counted a single time. V usage is TRBV28 and J usage is TRBJ1-5; D perhaps matches TRBD1 (5 bases). This CDR3 comprises 16 residues. CDR1 is MDHEN and CDR2 is SYDVKM in the germline V gene. V gave up 5 bases and J gave up 7 bases, with 21 bases separating them. The CDR3 nucleotides are TGTGCCAGCAGTGCCTCCGGGACCCCTTTAGGGCAGCCCCAGCATTTT. This encodes CASSASGTPLGQPQHF.

This clone is a singleton in its sample. V and J are TRBV19 and TRBJ2-5; D perhaps matches TRBD1 (6 bases). The length of the CDR3 is 15 residues. Trimming took 9 bases from V and 0 from J, leaving 17 bases between them. Looked up from germline, CDR1 is LNHDA and CDR2 is SQIVND (reference sequence). The CDR3 loop is CASSGITGYQETQYF. CDR3 nucleotide sequence: TGTGCCAGCTCTGGTATTACAGGGTACCAAGAGACCCAGTACTTC.

A remark on this clone: Within the sample, other DNA sequences also encode this same CDR3. This rearrangement joins TRBV27 to TRBJ2-1, with a tentative D call TRBD1 (5 bases). The CDR3 contains 12 residues. The germline V gene encodes CDR1 MNHEY and CDR2 SMNVEV (reference sequence). V lost 3 bases to trimming and J lost 7 bases, with 7 bases between them. The CDR3 is CASSLKGNEQFF. CDR3 nucleotides: TGTGCCAGCAGTTTGAAGGGGAATGAGCAGTTCTTC.

This sequence joins TRBV6-5 and TRBJ2-2; D is unclear. The germline V gene has CDR1 MNHEY and CDR2 SVGAGI. Trimming took 2 bases from V and 2 from J, leaving 9 bases between them. The CDR3 is made up of 15 amino acids. For the CDR3, the DNA is TGTGCCAGCAGTTACCAAGCCGGTAACACCGGGGAGCTGTTTTTT. Protein sequence: CASSYQAGNTGELFF.

The chain joins TRBV9 to TRBJ2-6; 9 nucleotides match TRBD2. The germline V gene encodes CDR1 SGDLS and CDR2 YYNGEE. V gave up 2 bases and J gave up 0 bases; unmatched junction bases: 6. CDR3 length equals 18 residues. The CDR3 DNA sequence: TGTGCCAGCAGCGTGTTAGCGGGGGCGCTCTCTGGGGCCAACGTCCTGACTTTC. Its translation is CASSVLAGALSGANVLTF.

The chain employs TRBV6-1 and TRBJ2-7; TRBD1 aligns across 7 bases. Looked up from germline, CDR1 is MNHNS and CDR2 is SASEGT. The CDR3 sequence is 15 residues long. V gave up 3 bases and J gave up 0 bases; unmatched junction bases: 5. Here the CDR3 reads CASSDPRDSSYEQYF. The CDR3 DNA reads TGTGCCAGCAGTGACCCCAGGGACAGCTCCTACGAGCAGTACTTC.

The V gene is TRBV3-1 (or the pseudogene TRBV3-2), the J gene TRBJ1-2; D call uncertain. The V end was cut by 1 base, the J end by 8 bases, with 14 bases between. The CDR3 has 14 amino acids. Germline values: CDR1 LGHDT, CDR2 YNNKEL (reference sequence). The CDR3 DNA reads TGTGCCAGCAGCCAAGGGAGCCCTATTGTCGGCTACACCTTC. Translation: CASSQGSPIVGYTF.

This sequence joins TRBV10-3 and TRBJ1-2; D not resolved. Trimming shortened V by 11 bases and J by 8 bases, and 15 bases separated the two germline ends. CDR1 is ENHRY and CDR2 is SYGVKD in the germline V gene. CDR3 length: 11 residues. The CDR3 DNA reads TGTGCCTTCCGGGCCCAAGAGGGCTACACCTTC. Translating it yields CAFRAQEGYTF.

This clone was recorded once. The genes are TRBV5-4 and TRBJ1-4; D is perhaps TRBD1 (6 bases). The CDR3 spans 13 residues. Germline V gene sequence: CDR1 SGHNT, CDR2 YYREEE (reference sequence). V lost 5 bases to trimming and J lost 6 bases, with 11 bases between them. The CDR3 region has the DNA TGTGCCAGCAGTGGGGGGCTTGATGAAAAACTGTTTTTT. Protein: CASSGGLDEKLFF.

The chain links TRBV20-1 to TRBJ1-6; D might be TRBD1 (6 bases). The CDR3 covers 15 residues. Germline loops: CDR1 DFQATT, CDR2 SNEGSKA (reference sequence). Trimming removed 3 bases from V and 7 bases from J, with 16 bases in between. CDR3 loop: CSASEGGDRNSPLHF. The CDR3, as DNA: TGCAGTGCTAGTGAAGGGGGGGATAGGAATTCACCCCTCCACTTT.

The chain combines TRBV6-5 with TRBJ2-5; D not certain. Trimming stripped 5 bases from V and 7 bases from J, with 11 bases between. The CDR3 runs 12 residues. Germline CDR1 and CDR2: MNHEY and SVGAGI. The CDR3 DNA reads as TGTGCCAGCAGTAGAATCCCCGGGACCCAGTACTTC. The encoded protein is CASSRIPGTQYF.

The chain has TRBV19 and TRBJ2-6; D gene unclear. The CDR3 contains 18 residues. Germline V CDR1 and CDR2: LNHDA, SQIVND (reference sequence). The germline V and J ends were trimmed by 3 bases and 4 bases, with 19 bases remaining between them. The CDR3 nucleotides read TGTGCCAGTAGTATGGTATTCGGGTCGGGCCCCGGGGCCAACGTCCTGACTTTC. Its protein product is CASSMVFGSGPGANVLTF.

V is TRBV25-1 and J is TRBJ2-5, with D possibly TRBD2 on 7 matching bases. Between the trimmed V and J ends, which lost 6 bases and 7 bases, there was a span of 18 bases. This CDR3 spans 14 amino acids. Germline assignment: CDR1 MGHDK and CDR2 SYGVNS. CDR3 protein: CASRRGGPAWTQYF. The CDR3 DNA is TGTGCCAGCAGAAGGGGGGGCCCCGCTTGGACCCAGTACTTC.

The chain employs TRBV6-1 and TRBJ2-3; D ambiguous. The CDR3 has 14 amino acids. Germline-derived CDR1 and CDR2 are MNHNS and SASEGT. V lost 2 bases to trimming and J lost 5 bases, with 11 bases between them. CDR3 region: CASSEFGVRDTQYF. In DNA form, the CDR3 reads TGTGCCAGCAGTGAATTTGGGGTGAGAGATACGCAGTATTTT.

V gene TRBV6-5 combines with J gene TRBJ1-1; no clear D. Germline V gene data show CDR1 as MNHEY and CDR2 as SVGAGI. This CDR3 is 13 amino acids long. Trimming removed 3 bases at V and 0 bases at J, with 5 bases between. CDR3 DNA sequence: TGTGCCAGCAGTTATTCGGTGAACACTGAAGCTTTCTTT. This translates into CASSYSVNTEAFF.

V usage is TRBV7-9 and J usage is TRBJ2-2, with D unclear. Germline CDR1 is SEHNR and CDR2 is FQNEAQ (reference sequence). CDR3 length: 15 residues. The V end was cut by 5 bases, the J end by 1 base, with 11 bases between. The CDR3 nucleotides are TGTGCCAGCAGCGCACCGGGCAGGAACACCGGGGAGCTGTTTTTT. It yields the protein CASSAPGRNTGELFF.

The chain recombines TRBV7-2 with TRBJ2-7; 11 bases align to TRBD2. V lost 5 bases and J lost 3; bases outside the gene matches: 3. The CDR3 sequence is 14 residues long. The germline V gene encodes CDR1 SGHTA and CDR2 FQGNSA. The CDR3 coding sequence is TGTGCCAGCAGCCCGACTAGCGGGATCTACGAGCAGTACTTC. It specifies CASSPTSGIYEQYF.

This clone was picked up a small number of times. The chain employs TRBV15 and TRBJ2-1; perhaps TRBD2 as D (5 bases). The CDR3 is 13 amino acids. From germline, CDR1 is LNHNV and CDR2 YYDKDF (reference sequence). Trimming removed 2 bases at V and 7 bases at J, with 9 bases between. The CDR3 region is CATSRFEGNEQFF. The CDR3 DNA sequence: TGTGCCACCAGCAGATTTGAGGGTAATGAGCAGTTCTTC.

The V and J genes are TRBV7-2 and TRBJ1-2; no clear D gene. CDR1 and CDR2 from the germline V gene are SGHTA and FQGNSA. Trimming removed 4 bases at V and 2 bases at J, with 8 bases between. The CDR3 length is 13 residues. DNA of the CDR3: TGTGCCAGCAGCTCAGGACCCAACTATGGCTACACCTTC. Protein: CASSSGPNYGYTF.

This sequence joins TRBV5-1 and TRBJ2-5; D is possibly TRBD1 (5 bases). V lost 5 bases to trimming and J lost 1 base, with 15 bases between them. Germline CDR1 SGHRS, CDR2 YFSETQ. The CDR3 covers 15 residues. Written as DNA, the CDR3 is TGCGCCAGCAGTTCCGACAGAGTGGGCCAAGAGACCCAGTACTTC. This codes for CASSSDRVGQETQYF.